These 19 T cell receptor beta chains were all obtained from the same sample, sequenced in a study of OX40 agonist ivuxolimab in advanced cancers. Libraries were prepared by immunoSEQ multiplex PCR; TCRdb keeps only in-frame clonotypes and omits some of them. The table has fewer than 60,000 clones, more than 85% seen once; the top ten hold approximately 12%. This specimen was CD4+ or CD8+ T cells sorted from blood, taken in a trial of the OX40 agonist ivuxolimab. Source of these receptors: an adult with an advanced solid tumor such as melanoma, head and neck, liver or kidney cancer.

The chain is built from TRBV21-1 and TRBJ2-7; whether TRBD1, the table's D call, matches the DNA was not checked. TRBV21-1 is shown as a pseudogene. The CDR3 is made up of 15 amino acids. CDR3 in DNA: TGTGCCAGCAGTGAAAAGGGACAGCTCCCCTACGAGCAGTACTTC. This codes for CASSEKGQLPYEQYF.

The chain is built from TRBV2 and TRBJ1-5, with TRBD1 as a possible D gene (5 bases). V was shortened by 6 bases and J by 9 bases, with 12 bases between the two germline ends. Germline V lookup: CDR1 SNHLY, CDR2 FYNNEI. The CDR3 consists of 12 residues. The DNA of the CDR3 is TGTGCCAGCAGAATAACCGGGGGGCCCCAGCATTTT. Amino acid sequence: CASRITGGPQHF. The whole variable domain, filled in from reference TRBV2 and TRBJ1-5, reads EPEVTQTPSHQVTQMGQEVILRCVPISNHLYFYWYRQILGQKVEFLVSFYNNEISEKSEIFDDQFSVERPDGSNFTLKIRSTKLEDSAMYFCASRITGGPQHFGDGTRLSIL.

The gene calls are TRBV5-1 and TRBJ2-2; D is possibly TRBD2 (6 bases). V lost 2 bases to trimming and J lost 0 bases, with 8 bases between them. Per germline, CDR1 SGHRS and CDR2 YFSETQ. The CDR3 spans 15 residues. The CDR3 loop is CASSFSGANTGELFF. The DNA of the CDR3 is TGCGCCAGCAGCTTTTCGGGGGCGAACACCGGGGAGCTGTTTTTT. The full variable domain, rest sourced from reference TRBV5-1 and TRBJ2-2, is KAGVTQTPRYLIKTRGQQVTLSCSPISGHRSVSWYQQTPGQGLQFLFEYFSETQRNKGNFPGRFSGRQFSNSRSEMNVSTLELGDSALYLCASSFSGANTGELFFGEGSRLTVL.

This chain links TRBV27 with TRBJ2-3, with D hard to call. Trimming took 7 bases from V and 4 from J, leaving 3 bases between them. CDR3 size: 10 residues. Germline lookup yields CDR1 MNHEY and CDR2 SMNVEV (reference sequence). Here the CDR3 DNA reads TGTGCCAGCAACCCAGATACGCAGTATTTT. As protein: CASNPDTQYF.

This chain joins TRBV18 and TRBJ2-5; 7 nucleotides line up with TRBD1. Judging by the DNA end, TRBJ2-7 fits better; the J call may be wrong. CDR1 and CDR2 (germline): KGHSH, LQKENI. This CDR3 comprises 16 residues. The CDR3 DNA sequence: TGTGCCAGCTCACCTAAAATCGTCATAGGGGGCTCCGAGCAGTACTTC. This gives the protein CASSPKIVIGGSEQYF.

This chain links TRBV2 with TRBJ2-1; TRBD1 matches 9 bases. Germline CDR1 SNHLY, CDR2 FYNNEI. Unmatched junction bases numbered 15, after V lost 7 bases and J lost 14 bases. The CDR3 runs to 14 residues. Here the CDR3 reads CASKPNWDRAGKFF. CDR3 sequence (DNA): TGTGCCAGCAAACCGAATTGGGACAGGGCAGGGAAGTTCTTC.

V and J are TRBV23-1 and TRBJ2-7; no clear D. TRBV23-1 is treated as an ORF (open reading frame) with a function not yet certain. The V end lost 3 bases, the J end lost 3 bases, and 9 bases lay between the germline ends. This CDR3 has 13 residues. Written as DNA, the CDR3 is TGCGCCAGCAGTCAGCAGAGCGACTACGAGCAGTACTTC. Its translation is CASSQQSDYEQYF.

The chain recombines TRBV29-1 with TRBJ1-5; TRBD1 might be the D (6 bases). CDR3 length equals 13 residues. CDR1 and CDR2 from the germline V gene are SQVTM and ANQGSEA. The germline V and J ends were trimmed by 6 bases and 6 bases, with 15 bases remaining between them. CDR3 sequence (DNA): TGCAGCGTCTCCGACAGGCTCGGTCAGCCCCAGCATTTT. Translating gives CSVSDRLGQPQHF.

V is TRBV5-1 and J is TRBJ2-7, with no clear D. The CDR3 sequence is 13 residues long. V shed 4 bases and J shed 7 bases, with 15 bases lying between them. Germline V gene lookup returns CDR1 SGHRS and CDR2 YFSETQ. The DNA of the CDR3 is TGCGCCAGCAGCATCAACGCGGAAGGAGAGCAGTACTTC. Its translation is CASSINAEGEQYF.

This chain joins TRBV27 and TRBJ2-7; 9 bases are shared with TRBD1. After removal of 5 bases from V and 1 base from J, the junction contained 9 bases not matched to a gene. Germline loops: CDR1 MNHEY, CDR2 SMNVEV (reference sequence). CDR3 length: 16 amino acids. The CDR3 DNA is TGTGCCAGCAGTACGGGACAGGGTAGAGGATCCTACGAGCAGTACTTC. Its translation: CASSTGQGRGSYEQYF.

The chain has TRBV11-2 and TRBJ1-1; D remains unclear. The CDR3 runs 13 residues. CDR1 SGHAT and CDR2 FQNNGV come from the germline V gene. Trimming cost V 4 bases and J 1 base, with 7 bases left between them. The CDR3 reads CASSSTPNTEAFF. The CDR3 DNA is TGTGCCAGCAGCTCTACACCGAACACTGAAGCTTTCTTT.

This clone was picked up one time. The V gene is TRBV29-1, the J gene TRBJ1-1; a possible D gene is TRBD1 (5 bases). CDR1 and CDR2 from the germline V gene are SQVTM and ANQGSEA. The CDR3 extends over 16 amino acids. V lost 3 bases to trimming and J lost 0 bases, with 17 bases between them. The CDR3: CSVDPGPPIMNTEAFF. The CDR3 nucleotides are TGCAGCGTTGACCCAGGGCCCCCAATTATGAACACTGAAGCTTTCTTT.

In this sample, this clone turned up once. The genes are TRBV28 and TRBJ1-5; D is unclear. The CDR3 loop spans 11 amino acids. CDR1 and CDR2 from the germline V gene are MDHEN and SYDVKM. V lost 3 bases and J 7 bases, leaving 4 bases between the germline ends. CDR3 nucleotides: TGTGCCAGCAGTTTTGGGCAGCCCCAGCATTTT. Translating gives CASSFGQPQHF. Using reference TRBV28 and TRBJ1-5 for the parts outside the CDR3, the full variable domain is DVKVTQSSRYLVKRTGEKVFLECVQDMDHENMFWYRQDPGLGLRLIYFSYDVKMKEKGDIPEGYSVSREKKERFSLILESASTNQTSMYLCASSFGQPQHFGDGTRLSIL.

The chain couples TRBV28 to TRBJ1-3; D ambiguous. V was pared by 5 bases and J by 2 bases, with 16 bases between. CDR3 length equals 16 residues. The germline V gene has CDR1 MDHEN and CDR2 SYDVKM. The CDR3 reads CASSRMPVATGNTIYF. CDR3 bases: TGTGCCAGCAGTAGGATGCCGGTCGCCACTGGAAACACCATATATTTT.

The chain links TRBV7-8 to TRBJ2-7; D may match TRBD1 or TRBD2 (5 bases each). Germline values: CDR1 SGHVS, CDR2 FQNEAQ. This CDR3 is built from 15 residues. V was cut by 2 bases and J by 3 bases, with 14 bases left in between. This chain's CDR3 is CASSLPGTGFYEQYF. The CDR3 DNA is TGTGCCAGCAGCTTACCCGGGACGGGCTTCTACGAGCAGTACTTC.

Concerning this clone itself: At one end the junction does not follow the germline gene, possibly because of a read error. The V call is TRBV5-4, the J call TRBJ1-1; D is ambiguous. Germline CDR1 is SGHNT and CDR2 is YYREEE (reference sequence). CDR3 size: 14 residues. DNA of the CDR3: TGCGCCAGCAGCTCAATGGTAGGGAACACTGAAGCTTTCTTT. Protein product: CASSSMVGNTEAFF. The full variable domain, in which reference TRBV5-4 and TRBJ1-1 provide the parts outside the CDR3, is ETGVTQSPTHLIKTRGQQVTLRCSSQSGHNTVSWYQQALGQGPQFIFQYYREEENGRGNFPPRFSGLQFPNYSSELNVNALELDDSALYLCASSSMVGNTEAFFGQGTRLTVV.

This sequence joins TRBV7-9 and TRBJ2-2; 8 nucleotides align to TRBD1. The V gene end was trimmed by 5 bases and the J gene end by 5 bases; junction bases not matched to a gene: 7. CDR3 length equals 15 residues. The germline V gene encodes CDR1 SEHNR and CDR2 FQNEAQ (reference sequence). CDR3 nucleotide sequence: TGTGCCAGCAGCGACCGGGACAGGTTGACCGGGGAGCTGTTTTTT. Translation: CASSDRDRLTGELFF.

The chain has TRBV19 and TRBJ1-1, with a tentative D call TRBD1 (5 bases). The CDR3 runs to 16 residues. Germline assignment: CDR1 LNHDA and CDR2 SQIVND (reference sequence). With 3 bases removed from V and 8 bases from J, the gap between germline ends came to 22 bases. Here the CDR3 DNA reads TGTGCCAGTAGTATGAGGGGAGATAGGGCGCGAGGGGAAGCTTTCTTT. Amino acid sequence: CASSMRGDRARGEAFF.

The chain carries TRBV5-1 and TRBJ1-3, with a possible D match to TRBD1 (5 bases). The CDR3 totals 16 residues. The germline V gene has CDR1 SGHRS and CDR2 YFSETQ. The V and J ends lost 0 bases and 4 bases respectively, with 14 bases between them. The CDR3 loop is CASSLVGTLAGNTIYF. As DNA, the CDR3 is TGCGCCAGCAGCTTGGTCGGGACCCTCGCCGGAAACACCATATATTTT.